What follows describes a single TCR beta chain. One end of the junction does not line up with germline, which may come from a read error. With 60 Vbeta and 13 Jbeta primers, the PCR was carried out. Method: immunoSEQ multiplex PCR; TCRdb's copy keeps in-frame clones and lacks some. The sample holds over 85,000 clones, around 73% seen once. All the people who gave samples were healthy bone marrow donors. This specimen belongs to a study of cytomegalovirus exposure and HLA in healthy donors. The CDR3 runs 14 residues. Germline V gives CDR1 KGHSH, CDR2 LQKENI. The sequenced sample consisted of PBMCs. This TCR was sampled from a man aged 35 to 55 in good health and CMV-seronegative. The chain recombines TRBV18 with TRBJ1-2; no clear D. In DNA, the CDR3 is TGTGCCAGCTCCCCACCAGAGGTTAGGCATGGCTACACCTTC. Protein: CASSPPEVRHGYTF.